A selection of T cell receptor beta chains follows, all from one sample in a study of CD8+ T cells in alopecia areata. Using immunoSEQ multiplex PCR, the repertoire was profiled, and TCRdb retains in-frame clones only, with some absent. The sample lists roughly 210,000 clones, approximately 40% occurring once. This sample comprised CD4+ T cells sorted from blood, obtained at approximately week 36, from a patient treated with tofacitinib. The receptor set was obtained from a human donor with alopecia areata. CDR3s include the opening cysteine and the closing phenylalanine or tryptophan. The order of the fields is V gene, clone size, D gene, J gene, CDR3 DNA, CDR3 protein. A D gene is named only where the DNA matches it firmly. The listing skips clone size in some rows; elsewhere it reads once, few, many or a size class.

>TRBV9|-|TRBD1|TRBJ1-5
TGTGCCAGCAGCCCAGGGGACAGCACTGCACAGCCCCAGCATTTT
CASSPGDSTAQPQHF
>TRBV11-2|-|TRBD2|TRBJ2-7
TGTGCCAGCAGCTTAGGGACTAGCGGGGCTAGCGAGCAGTACTTC
CASSLGTSGASEQYF
>TRBV18|-|-|TRBJ2-5
TGTGCCAGCTCACCACAGGGAGAGACCCAGTACTTC
CASSPQGETQYF
>TRBV11-2|-|TRBD1|TRBJ2-3
TGTGCCAGCAGCTTAGCCTGGGACAGTCGCACAGATACGCAGTATTTT
CASSLAWDSRTDTQYF
>TRBV7-6|-|-|TRBJ2-1
TGTGCCAGCAGCCCATCCCCAAGAGGGGGTGAGCAGTTCTTC
CASSPSPRGGEQFF
>TRBV5-1|-|TRBD2|TRBJ2-5
TGCGCCAGCAGCCCATCCGGGACTAGCATCGAAGAGACCCAGTACTTC
CASSPSGTSIEETQYF
>TRBV28|few|-|TRBJ2-4
TGTGCCAGCAGTTTATTCCGACAGGCTGGAGGCATTCAGTACTTC
CASSLFRQAGGIQYF
>TRBV4-3|-|-|TRBJ2-1
TGCGCCAGCAGCCAAGAGGCGGCTACGTACAATGAGCAGTTCTTC
CASSQEAATYNEQFF
>TRBV6-4|-|-|TRBJ2-6
TGTGCCAGCAGTGACCAGACAGGTATCGGTGGGGCCAACGTCCTGACTTTC
CASSDQTGIGGANVLTF
>TRBV10-3|few|-|TRBJ2-5
TGTGCCATCAGTGACTCTGGTAACCCCGAGACCCAGTACTTC
CAISDSGNPETQYF
>TRBV7-3|-|-|TRBJ2-2
TGTGCCAGCAGCTTAGATAGGAACACCGGGGAGCTGTTTTTT
CASSLDRNTGELFF
>TRBV30|few|-|TRBJ2-1
TGTGCCTGGAGTAGTTCCCCCACGGATGAGCAGTTCTTC
CAWSSSPTDEQFF
>TRBV30|-|TRBD2|TRBJ2-4
TGTGCCTGGAGTCAGGGACTAGCGGGAGGGGCCGGAAACATTCAGTACTTC
CAWSQGLAGGAGNIQYF
>TRBV7-7|-|TRBD2|TRBJ2-5
TGTGCTAGCAGCCCTGGTGGAAGCGGGAGATCTGGAGAGACCCAGTACTTC
CASSPGGSGRSGETQYF
>TRBV7-9|-|TRBD1|TRBJ1-2
TGTGCCAGCAGCGCGGACAGGGATGGCTACACCTTC
CASSADRDGYTF
>TRBV29-1|-|-|TRBJ2-5
TGCAGCGTCGAACCGGGGTCAGAGACCCAGTACTTC
CSVEPGSETQYF
>TRBV28|-|-|TRBJ1-1
TGTGCCAGCAGTTCTCTGGGGGCGCGTAGTGAAGCTTTCTTT
CASSSLGARSEAFF
>TRBV28|few|TRBD1|TRBJ2-7
TGTGCCAGCAGTAAACCGGGACAGGGGAACTACGAGCAGTACTTC
CASSKPGQGNYEQYF
>TRBV7-3|-|TRBD2|TRBJ2-5
TGTGCCAGCAGCCAACAAGCGGGATCGGGGGAGACCCAGTACTTC
CASSQQAGSGETQYF
>TRBV2|-|-|TRBJ1-1
TGTGCCACTCGACGCAACGGGGGTGGGACTGAAGCTTTCTTT
CATRRNGGGTEAFF
>TRBV4-1|-|TRBD2|TRBJ2-3
TGCGCCAGCAGCCAGACACCGGGACTAGCTTCCAGCACAGATACGCAGTATTTT
CASSQTPGLASSTDTQYF
>TRBV23-1|-|TRBD1|TRBJ2-3
TGCGCCAGCAGCCCACAGGGGCCAGATACGCAGTATTTT
CASSPQGPDTQYF
>TRBV10-1|-|TRBD1|TRBJ2-1
TGCGCCAGCAGCCCACCCGGGACAGGGGTCAATGAGCAGTTCTTC
CASSPPGTGVNEQFF
>TRBV6-6|few|-|TRBJ1-1
TGTGCCAGCAGCAACCCTAATGGACCAGGTGAAGCTTTCTTT
CASSNPNGPGEAFF
>TRBV30|-|TRBD2|TRBJ2-7
TGTGCCTGGAGCCACCCCGGGGGGTTCGAGCAGTACTTC
CAWSHPGGFEQYF
>TRBV7-6|-|-|TRBJ2-3
TGTGCCAGCAGCAACCCCACAGATACGCAGTATTTT
CASSNPTDTQYF
>TRBV18|-|-|TRBJ1-5
TGTGCCAGCTCACCTACCCAGGGGTCAGGACAGCCCCAGCATTTT
CASSPTQGSGQPQHF
>TRBV29-1|few|-|TRBJ2-1
TGCAGCGTTGAGTTAGCTTGGAATGAGCAGTTCTTC
CSVELAWNEQFF
>TRBV6-6|-|-|TRBJ1-5
TGTGCCAGCAGTTACTCGTTGGGTTCTGGGCAGCCCCAGCATTTT
CASSYSLGSGQPQHF
>TRBV28|-|TRBD2|TRBJ2-4
TGTGCCAGCAGTTTCCCCAGCGGGAGGGCCACTGTAGCCAAAAACATTCAGTACTTC
CASSFPSGRATVAKNIQYF
>TRBV7-3|-|-|TRBJ2-5
TGTGCCCCCTTAGATGGGGAGACCCAGTACTTC
CAPLDGETQYF
>TRBV21-1|few|-|TRBJ2-5
TGTGCCAGCAGCAATAGGGTTGAGGAGACCCAGTACTTC
CASSNRVEETQYF
>TRBV6-5|-|-|TRBJ2-7
TGTGCCAGCAGTTACGGACGGACGACCTACGAGCAGTACTTC
CASSYGRTTYEQYF
>TRBV5-1|-|-|TRBJ2-2
TGCGCCAGCAGCTTGGCCGAACCGAACACCGGGGAGCTGTTTTTT
CASSLAEPNTGELFF
>TRBV25-1|-|TRBD1|TRBJ2-4
TGTGCCAGCAGTGAAAGGGAGACAGGGTTCGCCAAAAACATTCAGTACTTC
CASSERETGFAKNIQYF
>TRBV27|-|-|TRBJ2-7
TGTGCCAGCAGTTTACGCTGGCAGCCCGGGGGGCTCTACGAGCAGTACTTC
CASSLRWQPGGLYEQYF
>TRBV25-1|-|-|TRBJ2-2
TGTGCCAGCAGTGAAGGACTTTCCGGGGAGCTGTTTTTT
CASSEGLSGELFF
>TRBV25-1|-|TRBD1|TRBJ1-4
TGTGCCAGTGGACAGGGGGGAACTAATGAAAAACTGTTTTTT
CASGQGGTNEKLFF
>TRBV23-1|-|TRBD1|TRBJ2-7
TGCGCCAGCAGTCAATCGACGACAGGGGGCTTTAACACCCTATGCTACGAGCAGTACTTC
CASSQSTTGGFNTLCYEQYF
>TRBV7-6|-|-|TRBJ2-7
TGTGCCAGCAGCTTAGCCGCTAGCGCGAGCTCCTACGAGCAGTACTTC
CASSLAASASSYEQYF
>TRBV27|-|TRBD2|TRBJ2-7
TGTGCCAGCAGTGAATCGGGAGGAGGGTCCTACGAGCAGTACTTC
CASSESGGGSYEQYF
>TRBV27|-|-|TRBJ2-6
TGTGCCAGCAGTCCCCAAGGCTCTGGGGCCAACGTCCTGACTTTC
CASSPQGSGANVLTF
>TRBV5-1|-|-|TRBJ2-7
TGCGCCAGCAGCTCATTAGCGGAGGCAGAGCAGTACTTC
CASSSLAEAEQYF